Below are 16 T cell receptor beta chains sequenced from a single sample in a study of T cells in tumors after PD-1 blockade. Some clones are missing from TCRdb's copy, which holds only in-frame ones; the method was immunoSEQ multiplex PCR. Counted here are roughly 19,000 clones, 65% to 85% occurring once; the ten biggest clones make up 20% to 30%. The source was PBMCs, collected after anti-PD-1 therapy. These receptors came from a human donor with advanced basal cell or squamous cell carcinoma (not recorded which).

CDR3 bases: TGTGCCAGCAGCCGGGACAGCCGGAACACTGAAGCTTTCTTT. As protein: CASSRDSRNTEAFF. The V and J genes are TRBV5-4 and TRBJ1-1; 7 positions agree with TRBD1. Trimming removed 4 bases from V and 1 base from J; junction bases left unmatched: 4. Looked up from germline, CDR1 is SGHNT and CDR2 is YYREEE (reference sequence). This CDR3 has 14 residues. Looking up the rest from reference TRBV5-4 and TRBJ1-1 gives the full variable domain: ETGVTQSPTHLIKTRGQQVTLRCSSQSGHNTVSWYQQALGQGPQFIFQYYREEENGRGNFPPRFSGLQFPNYSSELNVNALELDDSALYLCASSRDSRNTEAFFGQGTRLTVV.

In its sample, this clone is medium-sized (0.01 to 0.1%). The rearrangement joins TRBV6-5 to TRBJ1-5, with a tentative D call TRBD1 (6 bases). V was trimmed by 6 bases and J by 6 bases, leaving 12 bases between them. The CDR3 has 13 residues. Per the germline V gene, CDR1 is MNHEY and CDR2 is SVGAGI. The CDR3 coding sequence is TGTGCCAGCAGCCACAGGGAAAGTCAGCCCCAGCATTTT. This translates into CASSHRESQPQHF.

The chain has TRBV18 and TRBJ2-3, with TRBD1 matching 9 bases. Germline V gene data show CDR1 as KGHSH and CDR2 as LQKENI. The length of the CDR3 is 17 residues. Losses at the gene ends were 3 bases for V and 9 bases for J; bases not matched to a gene: 16. The CDR3 protein is CASSPAGQGLIGRTQYF. In DNA, the CDR3 is TGTGCCAGCTCACCCGCGGGACAGGGACTAATAGGACGGACGCAGTATTTT.

The chain links TRBV27 to TRBJ1-1, with D perhaps TRBD1 (6 bases). Germline V gene data show CDR1 as MNHEY and CDR2 as SMNVEV (reference sequence). The CDR3 has 16 residues. With 6 bases removed from V and 3 bases from J, the gap between germline ends came to 20 bases. The DNA of the CDR3 is TGTGCCAGCAGCCCGCCGGGGGGGGCGGGTGACACTGAAGCTTTCTTT. Its translation: CASSPPGGAGDTEAFF.

The chain is built from TRBV28 and TRBJ2-2; 9 positions agree with TRBD2. The CDR3 has 16 amino acids. Germline V gene lookup returns CDR1 MDHEN and CDR2 SYDVKM. V lost 10 bases to trimming and J lost 6 bases; unmatched junction nucleotides: 15. This CDR3 reads CATRRASGISSGELFF. The CDR3 bases are TGTGCCACGAGGAGGGCTAGCGGGATTTCGTCCGGGGAGCTGTTTTTT.

This clone was seen more than once but under ten times. This CDR3 reads CASSYSGGSNQPQHF. The CDR3 bases are TGTGCCAGCAGTTACTCGGGCGGGTCCAATCAGCCCCAGCATTTT. The V call is TRBV6-5, the J call TRBJ1-5; no definite D call. Per germline, CDR1 MNHEY and CDR2 SVGAGI. Trimming left V 0 bases short and J 3 bases short, with 9 bases between. The CDR3 spans 15 residues.

The chain is built from TRBV15 and TRBJ2-3; D is perhaps TRBD1 (5 bases). Germline CDR1 and CDR2: LNHNV and YYDKDF (reference sequence). V was clipped by 0 bases and J by 9 bases, with 13 bases between them. This CDR3 has 14 amino acids. CDR3 sequence: CATSRDGEKGTQYF. In nucleotides, the CDR3 is TGTGCCACCAGCAGAGATGGGGAAAAGGGGACGCAGTATTTT. The full variable domain, completed using reference TRBV15 and TRBJ2-3, is DAMVIQNPRYQVTQFGKPVTLSCSQTLNHNVMYWYQQKSSQAPKLLFHYYDKDFNNEADTPDNFQSRRPNTSFCFLDIRSPGLGDTAMYLCATSRDGEKGTQYFGPGTRLTVL.

The chain links TRBV6-6 to TRBJ2-2, with TRBD1 matching over 9 bases. The CDR3 is made up of 14 amino acids. The trim removed 5 bases at V and 4 bases at J, leaving 2 bases unmatched. Germline lookup yields CDR1 MNHNY and CDR2 SVGAGI (reference sequence). The CDR3: CASSKTGGTGELFF. The CDR3 nucleotides are TGTGCCAGCAGTAAGACAGGGGGCACCGGGGAGCTGTTTTTT.

This chain joins TRBV25-1 and TRBJ1-1; no clear D. The length of the CDR3 is 13 residues. The V end lost 1 base, the J end lost 1 base, and 4 bases lay between the germline ends. Germline-derived CDR1 and CDR2 are MGHDK and SYGVNS. CDR3 loop: CASSELWNTEAFF. CDR3 in DNA: TGTGCCAGCAGTGAATTATGGAACACTGAAGCTTTCTTT. The whole variable domain, remainder taken from reference TRBV25-1 and TRBJ1-1, is EADIYQTPRYLVIGTGKKITLECSQTMGHDKMYWYQQDPGMELHLIHYSYGVNSTEKGDLSSESTVSRIRTEHFPLTLESARPSHTSQYLCASSELWNTEAFFGQGTRLTVV.

This clone was recorded once. The chain employs TRBV27 and TRBJ1-5; no clear D. Trimming cost V 4 bases and J 7 bases, with 17 bases left between them. The germline gives CDR1 MNHEY, CDR2 SMNVEV (reference sequence). CDR3 length: 15 amino acids. CDR3 bases: TGTGCCAGCAGTTATATACCACCGGGGAGACAGCCCCAGCATTTT. Its protein product is CASSYIPPGRQPQHF.

The gene calls are TRBV5-8 and TRBJ1-1; a possible D gene is TRBD1 (5 bases). V lost 10 bases, J lost 0 bases, and 16 bases lay in between. Germline lookup yields CDR1 SGHTS and CDR2 YDEGEE. This CDR3 spans 14 amino acids. CDR3 sequence (DNA): TGTGCCGGAGGGCAGGGCGATATGAACACTGAAGCTTTCTTT. Protein: CAGGQGDMNTEAFF.

This chain connects TRBV28 to TRBJ1-5, with TRBD1 as a possible D gene (6 bases). Germline V gene data show CDR1 as MDHEN and CDR2 as SYDVKM. The CDR3 is 15 amino acids. The ends were cut back, 4 bases at V and 0 bases at J, with 10 bases in the middle. The CDR3 nucleotides read TGTGCCAGCAGTTCGACAGGCCTTAGCAATCAGCCCCAGCATTTT. Amino acid sequence: CASSSTGLSNQPQHF.

This clone was recorded only once. CDR3 in DNA: TGTGCCAGCAGCTTGGTCGCTGGGTACGCCGGGGAGCTGTTTTTT. Its translation is CASSLVAGYAGELFF. V usage is TRBV5-5 and J usage is TRBJ2-2; the D is unclear. Germline V gives CDR1 SGHKS, CDR2 YYEKEE (reference sequence). The CDR3 covers 15 residues. Trimming left V 0 bases short and J 6 bases short, with 12 bases between.

V is TRBV18 and J is TRBJ2-1; 11 bases line up with TRBD2. CDR3 size: 15 residues. Germline assignment: CDR1 KGHSH and CDR2 LQKENI. The trim removed 3 bases at V and 7 bases at J, leaving 5 bases unmatched. In DNA, the CDR3 is TGTGCCAGCTCACCCGTAGCGGGGGGGCGGAATGAGCAGTTCTTC. The encoded protein is CASSPVAGGRNEQFF.

The genes are TRBV24-1 and TRBJ1-5; D remains ambiguous. Germline V gives CDR1 KGHDR, CDR2 SFDVKD. Trimming removed 2 bases from V and 0 bases from J, with 7 bases in between. The CDR3 sequence is 15 residues long. The CDR3 region has the DNA TGTGCCACCAGTGATTCGTCAGGTAGCAATCAGCCCCAGCATTTT. Amino acids: CATSDSSGSNQPQHF.

The chain links TRBV20-1 to TRBJ1-6; 7 bases are a match to TRBD1. Trimming took 5 bases from V and 0 from J; bases not matched to a gene: 7. Germline V lookup: CDR1 DFQATT, CDR2 SNEGSKA (reference sequence). CDR3 length equals 16 residues. The DNA of the CDR3 is TGCAGTGCTCGTGAGACAGGGAGCTCCTATAATTCACCCCTCCACTTT. Amino acid sequence: CSARETGSSYNSPLHF.